These 13 T cell receptor beta chains were all obtained from the same sample, sequenced in a study of CD8+CD57+ T cells in acquired aplastic anemia. Genomic DNA templated the TCR beta VDJ and CDR3 profiling. TCRdb itself ran the reads through MiXCR, one entry per CDR3 protein. There are hundreds of thousands of distinct CDR3 sequences in the sample; around 30% occur only once, and around 0.82% lies in the top ten. In patients chosen for sequencing, flow cytometry had shown CD8+CD57+ cell expansion. The source material was sorted CD4+, CD8+, or CD8+CD57+ T cells (not recorded which) from PBMCs. The source of these receptors is a human donor with aplastic anemia.

The chain couples TRBV10-3 to TRBJ1-2; the match to TRBD1 covers 7 bases. The trim removed 6 bases at V and 8 bases at J, leaving 9 bases unmatched. CDR1 and CDR2 (germline): ENHRY, SYGVKD. The CDR3 runs to 13 residues. CDR3 protein: CAIRGSGGRGYTF. The CDR3, as DNA: TGTGCCATCAGAGGATCAGGGGGGAGAGGCTACACCTTC.

Comments on this clonotype: The CDR3 does not end in the conserved phenylalanine or tryptophan, so this is likely a read error. The V gene is TRBV5-1, the J gene TRBJ2-1, with 11 bases aligning to TRBD1. The J segment lost 5 bases and the V segment lost 5 bases, leaving 18 bases of the junction unmatched. Germline loops: CDR1 SGHRS, CDR2 YFSETQ. The CDR3 has 19 residues. The CDR3 is CASSRSPRWRDRGDNEQFL. In DNA, the CDR3 is TGCGCCAGCAGTCGGTCTCCAAGGTGGCGGGACAGGGGGGACAATGAGCAGTTCCTC.

Ten or more counts support this clonotype. The chain is built from TRBV5-4 and TRBJ1-2; D remains unclear. Germline V gives CDR1 SGHNT, CDR2 YYREEE (reference sequence). The CDR3 loop spans 12 amino acids. V lost 2 bases, J lost 8 bases, and 10 bases lay in between. Written as DNA, the CDR3 is TGTGCCAGCAGCTTTACATCCAAGGGCTACACCTTC. Translating gives CASSFTSKGYTF.

The table lists this clonotype with many counts. The CDR3 coding sequence is TGCAGTGCTAGAAACCGGGACAGGGGATACTATGGCTACACCTTC. This translates into CSARNRDRGYYGYTF. The chain couples TRBV20-1 to TRBJ1-2, with TRBD1 matching over 10 bases. CDR3 size: 15 residues. The junction had 6 bases not matched to a gene; V was cut back by 2 bases and J by 3 bases. CDR1 DFQATT and CDR2 SNEGSKA come from the germline V gene (reference sequence).

This clonotype was counted a few times. V and J are TRBV2 and TRBJ2-7, with TRBD1 matching over 9 bases. The length of the CDR3 is 14 residues. Germline lookup yields CDR1 SNHLY and CDR2 FYNNEI. The V segment lost 4 bases and the J segment 4 bases; nucleotides outside the gene matches: 5. The CDR3 sequence: CASSGYGQGYEQYF. The CDR3, as DNA: TGTGCCAGCAGTGGGTATGGACAGGGGTACGAGCAGTACTTC.

The V gene is TRBV6-1, the J gene TRBJ1-2; 7 positions match TRBD1. Germline V gene sequence: CDR1 MNHNS, CDR2 SASEGT. This CDR3 has 16 residues. The V segment lost 5 bases and the J segment 3 bases; nucleotides outside the gene matches: 12. CDR3 nucleotides: TGTGCCAGCAGTATCCCTGGAGGGGGCCAGGACTATGGCTACACCTTC. It specifies CASSIPGGGQDYGYTF.

This clonotype was observed at least ten times. This chain uses TRBV7-3 with TRBJ2-7; 7 positions match TRBD1. After removal of 3 bases from V and 5 bases from J, the junction contained 4 bases not matched to a gene. This CDR3 is built from 13 residues. Germline lookup yields CDR1 SGHTA and CDR2 FQGTGA. In DNA form, the CDR3 reads TGTGCCAGCAGCTTTAGAGGGGGCGACGAGCAGTACTTC. This encodes CASSFRGGDEQYF.

Worth noting for this clonotype: A much larger clonotype is one base distant, so this may be a read error. The chain has TRBV10-3 and TRBJ2-2; TRBD2 might be the D (7 bases). V lost 9 bases to trimming and J lost 7 bases, with 24 bases between them. Per germline, CDR1 ENHRY and CDR2 SYGVKD. There are 16 residues in the CDR3. The CDR3, as DNA: TGTGCCATAGCCAGAGAACGGGGGGCTCGAAACGGGGAGCTGTTTTTT. Its protein product is CAIARERGARNGELFF.

The sample holds a few counts of this clonotype. The chain recombines TRBV9 with TRBJ2-7; 8 bases are a match to TRBD1. Trimming cost V 4 bases and J 8 bases; bases outside gene matches: 5. This CDR3 region has 12 residues. The germline gives CDR1 SGDLS, CDR2 YYNGEE. The CDR3 DNA follows: TGTGCCAGCAGCCAGACAGGGGATAAGCAGTACTTC. Translated, it gives CASSQTGDKQYF. Together with reference TRBV9 and TRBJ2-7, the CDR3 gives the full variable domain: DSGVTQTPKHLITATGQRVTLRCSPRSGDLSVYWYQQSLDQGLQFLIQYYNGEERAKGNILERFSAQQFPDLHSELNLSSLELGDSALYFCASSQTGDKQYFGPGTRLTVT.

Notes on this clonotype: At one boundary the junction diverges from the germline segment, which might be a read error. The chain recombines TRBV6-5 with TRBJ2-2; TRBD2 might be the D (6 bases). The CDR3 runs to 15 residues. From germline, CDR1 is MNHEY and CDR2 SVGAGI. DNA for the CDR3: TGTGCCAGCAGTTTAGTAGCGGCGAGCACCGGAGAGCTGTTTTTT. It translates to CASSLVAASTGELFF.

Comment on this clonotype: A junction end diverges from the germline sequence, so it may reflect a read error. The chain joins TRBV7-7 to TRBJ2-2; D may correspond to TRBD1 or TRBD2 (6 bases each). The CDR3 runs to 17 residues. Per the germline V gene, CDR1 is SSHAT and CDR2 is FNYEAQ (reference sequence). CDR3 amino acids: CASSPGGLGANTGELFF. The DNA for the CDR3 is TGTGCTAGCAGCCCCGGGGGCCTCGGCGCGAACACCGGGGAGCTGTTTTTT.

This clonotype was recorded once. Germline is not matched at one junction end, which may reflect a read error. The gene calls are TRBV7-9 and TRBJ2-2; TRBD2 matches 9 bases. This CDR3 has 15 residues. CDR1 is SEHNR and CDR2 is FQNEAQ in the germline V gene (reference sequence). CDR3 residues: CASSLAGPDTGELFF. DNA for the CDR3: TGTGCCAGCAGCCTAGCGGGACCGGACACCGGGGAGCTGTTTTTT.

The CDR3 DNA follows: TGTGCCAGCAGCGGGACAGGGCCGAGCACCGGGGAGCTGTTTTTT. It codes for CASSGTGPSTGELFF. The gene calls are TRBV25-1 and TRBJ2-2; 9 bases agree with TRBD1. The junction had 6 bases not matched to a gene; V was cut back by 6 bases and J by 4 bases. This CDR3 is built from 15 residues. Germline V CDR1 and CDR2: MGHDK, SYGVNS.